A single sample is the source of the 17 T cell receptor beta chains below, sequenced in a study of T cells in Graves' hyperthyroidism and ophthalmopathy. Authors of the study amplified TCR beta CDR3 regions from RNA transcripts. HTBI primers were the set used in a first-round RT-PCR of the TCR CDR3. MiXCR, applied by TCRdb to the multiplex PCR reads, yields one record per CDR3 protein. The sample includes some 300,000 distinct CDR3 sequences, around a sixth of them seen just once. The specimen sequenced was blood. The receptors here all came from a man aged 25 to 40 with Graves' hyperthyroidism.

The rearrangement uses TRBV11-3 and TRBJ2-1, with unresolved D. The CDR3 covers 14 residues. Per the germline V gene, CDR1 is SGHNT and CDR2 is YENEEA. V gave up 1 base and J gave up 7 bases, with 11 bases separating them. CDR3 coding DNA: TGTGCCAGCAGCTTAGGCCCTGCAGGAAATGAGCAGTTCTTC. It specifies CASSLGPAGNEQFF. Supplemented by reference TRBV11-3 and TRBJ2-1, the full variable domain reads EAGVVQSPRYKIIEKKQPVAFWCNPISGHNTLYWYLQNLGQGPELLIRYENEEAVDDSQLPKDRFSAERLKGVDSTLKIQPAELGDSAVYLCASSLGPAGNEQFFGPGTRLTVL.

This clonotype was observed at least ten times. The junction shows a germline mismatch at one end, possibly a read error. The gene calls are TRBV28 and TRBJ2-3, with D unclear. Germline lookup yields CDR1 MDHEN and CDR2 SYDVKM. The CDR3 has 13 amino acids. CDR3 coding DNA: TGTGCCAGCACTTTATACACTTCGGATACGCAGTATTTT. As protein: CASTLYTSDTQYF.

This clonotype was seen repeatedly, ten times or more. The V and J genes are TRBV20-1 and TRBJ1-2; D may be TRBD1 (5 bases). The CDR3 has 12 residues. Germline CDR1 and CDR2: DFQATT and SNEGSKA (reference sequence). The V end was cut by 1 base, the J end by 8 bases, with 11 bases between. The CDR3 region has the DNA TGCAGTGCTAGAGGAGACAGTTACGGCTACACCTTC. This gives the protein CSARGDSYGYTF.

This clonotype was picked up many times. The CDR3 nucleotides read TGTGCCAGCAGCCAGACCGGACAGGGATCAGAGACCCAGTACTTC. Protein product: CASSQTGQGSETQYF. The chain has TRBV11-3 and TRBJ2-5; TRBD1 matches 8 bases. The ends lost 5 bases at V and 4 bases at J; junction bases unmatched: 9. The CDR3 sequence is 15 residues long. Germline V gene data show CDR1 as SGHNT and CDR2 as YENEEA.

This clonotype appeared a few times. The V and J genes are TRBV20-1 and TRBJ2-7, with D uncertain. CDR1 and CDR2 from the germline V gene are DFQATT and SNEGSKA (reference sequence). There are 13 residues in the CDR3. Trimming took off 6 bases at V and 4 bases at J, with 16 bases between the two ends. CDR3 protein: CSALPKSGYEQYF. As DNA, the CDR3 is TGCAGTGCCCTACCCAAGAGTGGGTACGAGCAGTACTTC.

Regarding this clonotype: A clone one base away is much larger, so this may be a read error. The V and J genes are TRBV20-1 and TRBJ2-7; a possible D gene is TRBD1 (5 bases). CDR1 is DFQATT, CDR2 SNEGSKA, per germline (reference sequence). Trimming cost V 7 bases and J 2 bases, with 12 bases left between them. The CDR3 runs 12 residues. The CDR3 protein is CSVRTLAYEQYF. The CDR3 DNA follows: TGCAGTGTTCGGACACTTGCCTACGAGCAGTACTTC.

The chain is built from TRBV9 and TRBJ1-1; the D gene is possibly TRBD1 (6 bases). Trimming pared 0 bases from V and 3 bases from J, leaving 12 bases between. CDR3 size: 15 residues. Germline loops: CDR1 SGDLS, CDR2 YYNGEE. In DNA form, the CDR3 reads TGTGCCAGCAGCGTAGAAGGGGGGCTCGACACTGAAGCTTTCTTT. Translation gives CASSVEGGLDTEAFF.

This clonotype was counted at least ten times. The chain links TRBV18 to TRBJ1-3; D not certain. Trimming pared 3 bases from V and 1 base from J, leaving 7 bases between. The CDR3 consists of 14 residues. The V gene's germline CDR1 is KGHSH and CDR2 LQKENI. CDR3 nucleotides: TGTGCCAGCTCACCTAATCAATCTGGAAACACCATATATTTT. Translation gives CASSPNQSGNTIYF.

This clonotype was seen at least ten times. This chain links TRBV6-1 with TRBJ2-1; the match to TRBD2 covers 11 bases. The CDR3 contains 13 residues. V shed 4 bases, J shed 9 bases, and the junction held 2 bases outside the gene matches. Germline assignment: CDR1 MNHNS and CDR2 SASEGT. The CDR3: CASSALAGVEQFF. CDR3 nucleotide sequence: TGTGCCAGCAGTGCACTAGCGGGAGTTGAGCAGTTCTTC.

The V gene is TRBV6-1, the J gene TRBJ2-5, with 7 bases aligning to TRBD2. The CDR3 length is 14 residues. Germline trimming cut 6 bases from V and 7 bases from J; bases unmatched to any gene: 11. In germline, CDR1 is MNHNS, CDR2 SASEGT. The CDR3 region is CASRSGGSIATQYF. The DNA for the CDR3 is TGTGCCAGCAGATCGGGCGGGAGTATCGCGACCCAGTACTTC.

This clonotype appeared a few times. This sequence joins TRBV19 and TRBJ2-1; 11 bases match TRBD2. The CDR3 sequence is 15 residues long. CDR1 and CDR2 from the germline V gene are LNHDA and SQIVND (reference sequence). The junction had 8 bases not matched to a gene; V was cut back by 9 bases and J by 4 bases. The CDR3 is CASHTGTSGYNEQFF. CDR3 in DNA: TGTGCCAGCCATACCGGGACTAGCGGTTACAATGAGCAGTTCTTC. The variable domain in full, completed from reference TRBV19 and TRBJ2-1, reads DGGITQSPKYLFRKEGQNVTLSCEQNLNHDAMYWYRQDPGQGLRLIYYSQIVNDFQKGDIAEGYSVSREKKESFPLTVTSAQKNPTAFYLCASHTGTSGYNEQFFGPGTRLTVL.

There are a few counts of this clonotype. This sequence joins TRBV5-1 and TRBJ1-2; weak D call: TRBD1 (6 bases). Trimming stripped 0 bases from V and 0 bases from J, with 6 bases between. The CDR3 contains 14 residues. Germline V gene data show CDR1 as SGHRS and CDR2 as YFSETQ. The DNA for the CDR3 is TGCGCCAGCAGCTTGGGGACAGCTAACTATGGCTACACCTTC. Its protein product is CASSLGTANYGYTF.

As to this clonotype: The junction departs from germline at one end; a sequencing error may be responsible. V gene TRBV2 combines with J gene TRBJ2-7; tentative D call: TRBD2 (5 bases). This CDR3 spans 16 amino acids. Germline V lookup: CDR1 SNHLY, CDR2 FYNNEI. The CDR3 DNA reads as TGCGCCAGCAGCCAAGAAGTCCCGGAGGACTCCTACGAGCAGTACTTC. Protein: CASSQEVPEDSYEQYF.

This clonotype was seen a handful of times. Here the CDR3 DNA reads TGCAGTGCTGACCTAAACCGGGAGGGCCGGGAGACCCAGTACTTC. It codes for CSADLNREGRETQYF. This rearrangement joins TRBV20-1 to TRBJ2-5; 8 nucleotides line up with TRBD2. V lost 5 bases, J lost 5 bases, and 13 bases stayed unmatched. Germline V gene lookup returns CDR1 DFQATT and CDR2 SNEGSKA (reference sequence). This CDR3 comprises 15 residues.

The rearrangement links TRBV2 to TRBJ2-1, with a weak D call TRBD2 (5 bases). This CDR3 is 16 amino acids long. Germline V gene data show CDR1 as SNHLY and CDR2 as FYNNEI. The V gene lost 4 bases and the J gene lost 8 bases, with 21 bases spanning the gap. Written as DNA, the CDR3 is TGTGCCAGCAGTGTGTTAGGGAGCGGCCCTGGATATGAGCAGTTCTTC. Residues: CASSVLGSGPGYEQFF.

Many counts were recorded for this clonotype. This chain uses TRBV6-5 with TRBJ2-1; maybe TRBD1 (6 bases). CDR3 length: 15 amino acids. V was shortened by 3 bases and J by 9 bases, with 18 bases between the two germline ends. CDR1 is MNHEY and CDR2 is SVGAGI in the germline V gene. The CDR3 loop is CASSYEAPQGGEQFF. CDR3 bases: TGTGCCAGCAGTTATGAGGCGCCTCAAGGGGGTGAGCAGTTCTTC.

This clonotype was observed at least ten times. This chain connects TRBV12-3 or TRBV12-4 to TRBJ2-7; D is undetermined. V lost 1 base and J lost 6, with 10 bases in between. The CDR3 is made up of 13 amino acids. DNA of the CDR3: TGTGCCAGCAGTTTAGGCCAGTTTACCGAGCAGTACTTC. It codes for CASSLGQFTEQYF.